Following are 18 T cell receptor beta chains from one sample sequenced in a study of blood T cell repertoires in COVID-19. This table comes from immunoSEQ multiplex PCR, and its TCRdb copy is limited to in-frame clones, with some not included. The sample holds 250,000 to 300,000 clones; around 90% are singletons and the top ten take 0.95% to 1.3%. The material sequenced was PBMCs or T cells enriched from blood (not recorded which). These receptors all come from a woman under 40 who had recovered from COVID-19.

The chain joins TRBV2 to TRBJ2-1; no clear D gene. The V gene lost 7 bases and the J gene lost 0 bases, with 7 bases spanning the gap. The CDR3 runs to 13 residues. From germline, CDR1 is SNHLY and CDR2 FYNNEI. The chain's CDR3 is CASMGSSYNEQFF. The CDR3 coding sequence is TGTGCCAGCATGGGCAGCTCCTACAATGAGCAGTTCTTC.

The chain joins TRBV5-6 to TRBJ2-1; 7 bases are shared with TRBD1. Germline V lookup: CDR1 SGHDT, CDR2 YYEEEE. There are 16 residues in the CDR3. V shed 4 bases and J 5 bases; nucleotides not matched to a gene: 12. The CDR3 DNA follows: TGTGCCAGCAGCCATAAAAGGTTAGGACAGGACAATGAGCAGTTCTTC. Its translation is CASSHKRLGQDNEQFF.

DNA for the CDR3: TGTGCCAGTAGCTGGACAGGCGAAAACATTCAGTACTTC. This codes for CASSWTGENIQYF. The V gene is TRBV19, the J gene TRBJ2-4; 7 bases map to TRBD1. CDR3 length: 13 amino acids. CDR1 and CDR2 (germline): LNHDA, SQIVND (reference sequence). V lost 6 bases, J lost 5 bases, and 4 bases stayed unmatched.

The rearrangement links TRBV21-1 to TRBJ2-2; TRBD2 reflects the table's D call only, with no check against the DNA. TRBV21-1 is marked as a pseudogene. CDR3 length equals 20 residues. DNA for the CDR3: TGTGCCAGCAGCACGGTTAGGACTAGCGGGTACCCCTCGAACACCGGGGAGCTGTTTTTT. This encodes CASSTVRTSGYPSNTGELFF.

The rearrangement uses TRBV7-2 and TRBJ2-7, with 7 bases lining up with TRBD1. The CDR3 is made up of 14 amino acids. J gave up 2 bases and V 4 bases, and 5 bases lay outside the gene matches. Germline assignment: CDR1 SGHTA and CDR2 FQGNSA. CDR3 sequence (DNA): TGTGCCAGCAGCTCGCCGGGACAGACCTACGAGCAGTACTTC. Its protein product is CASSSPGQTYEQYF.

This CDR3 reads CSVGGQSYGYTF. The CDR3 DNA reads as TGCAGCGTTGGGGGACAGTCCTATGGCTACACCTTC. This chain uses TRBV29-1 with TRBJ1-2; 7 bases fit TRBD1. V shed 4 bases and J 4 bases; nucleotides not matched to a gene: 3. CDR3 length: 12 amino acids. Germline lookup yields CDR1 SQVTM and CDR2 ANQGSEA. Combining the CDR3 with reference TRBV29-1 and TRBJ1-2 gives the whole variable domain SAVISQKPSRDICQRGTSLTIQCQVDSQVTMMFWYRQQPGQSLTLIATANQGSEATYESGFVIDKFPISRPNLTFSTLTVSNMSPEDSSIYLCSVGGQSYGYTFGSGTRLTVV.

This chain joins TRBV25-1 and TRBJ1-1; tentatively, D is TRBD1 (5 bases). Germline V gene lookup returns CDR1 MGHDK and CDR2 SYGVNS. V was trimmed by 3 bases and J by 10 bases, leaving 9 bases between them. This CDR3 comprises 11 residues. In DNA form, the CDR3 reads TGTGCCAGCAGTGACCAGGGCAGAGCTTTCTTT. It yields the protein CASSDQGRAFF.

This chain links TRBV6-5 with TRBJ1-1; 7 bases are a match to TRBD1. The CDR3 spans 13 residues. Losses at the gene ends were 8 bases for V and 6 bases for J; bases not matched to a gene: 9. The germline V gene encodes CDR1 MNHEY and CDR2 SVGAGI. The DNA for the CDR3 is TGTGCCAGCCGACAGGGCGGTGAGGCTGAAGCTTTCTTT. It yields the protein CASRQGGEAEAFF.

The chain has TRBV27 and TRBJ1-3; no clear D. CDR3 length: 13 amino acids. CDR1 MNHEY and CDR2 SMNVEV come from the germline V gene (reference sequence). Trimming pared 4 bases from V and 2 bases from J, leaving 6 bases between. Here the CDR3 reads CASSSGAGNTIYF. Here the CDR3 DNA reads TGTGCCAGCAGTTCCGGGGCTGGAAACACCATATATTTT.

The chain is built from TRBV19 and TRBJ1-5; tentatively, D is TRBD1 (5 bases). CDR3 size: 13 residues. The V gene lost 0 bases and the J gene lost 7 bases, with 7 bases spanning the gap. In germline, CDR1 is LNHDA, CDR2 SQIVND (reference sequence). CDR3 sequence reads: CASSIEGGQPQHF. The CDR3 DNA reads TGTGCCAGTAGTATAGAGGGGGGGCAGCCCCAGCATTTT.

The chain employs TRBV7-2 and TRBJ2-1, with D possibly being TRBD2 (6 bases). There are 17 residues in the CDR3. Germline CDR1 reads SGHTA; CDR2 reads FQGNSA. V was cut by 5 bases and J by 4 bases, with 21 bases left in between. This chain's CDR3 is CASSPERTLAGYNEQFF. CDR3 in DNA: TGTGCCAGCAGCCCAGAAAGAACACTGGCGGGGTACAATGAGCAGTTCTTC.

The gene calls are TRBV6-5 and TRBJ2-3, with D perhaps TRBD1 (5 bases). The germline V gene has CDR1 MNHEY and CDR2 SVGAGI. V lost 4 bases and J 4 bases, leaving 18 bases between the germline ends. The CDR3 totals 16 residues. In nucleotides, the CDR3 is TGTGCCAGCAGTTCCACTCAGGGTATCTTGCCAGATACGCAGTATTTT. It specifies CASSSTQGILPDTQYF.

The CDR3 here is CASSPSARDRGWTNYGYTF. CDR3 bases: TGTGCCAGCAGCCCCTCCGCCCGGGACAGGGGTTGGACTAACTATGGCTACACCTTC. The chain recombines TRBV6-2 or TRBV6-3 with TRBJ1-2, with TRBD1 identical over 10 bases. The CDR3 runs to 19 residues. The trim removed 6 bases at V and 0 bases at J, leaving 16 bases unmatched. The germline V gene has CDR1 MNHEY and CDR2 SVGEGT.

The chain recombines TRBV4-1 with TRBJ1-5; D uncertain. Deletions cut 1 base from V and 1 base from J, with 8 bases between. The germline V gene encodes CDR1 MGHRA and CDR2 YSYEKL. This CDR3 comprises 15 residues. The CDR3 DNA reads as TGCGCCAGCAGCCAAGGCGGGGTGAGCAATCAGCCCCAGCATTTT. This codes for CASSQGGVSNQPQHF.

The chain joins TRBV5-6 to TRBJ2-1, with D possibly being TRBD1 (6 bases). Germline assignment: CDR1 SGHDT and CDR2 YYEEEE. The CDR3 runs to 14 residues. Trimming took off 4 bases at V and 6 bases at J, with 14 bases between the two ends. This chain's CDR3 is CASSDIGRGNEQFF. The CDR3 DNA reads TGTGCCAGCAGCGACATCGGCAGGGGCAATGAGCAGTTCTTC.

The chain is built from TRBV28 and TRBJ1-3; tentative D call: TRBD1 (6 bases). This CDR3 is 16 amino acids long. The V end was cut by 3 bases, the J end by 2 bases, with 14 bases between. CDR1 is MDHEN and CDR2 is SYDVKM in the germline V gene. CDR3 nucleotide sequence: TGTGCCAGCAGTTTGGGGAAAGGGGGGGCTGGAAACACCATATATTTT. Translating it yields CASSLGKGGAGNTIYF.

The chain uses TRBV5-1 and TRBJ1-1; 7 nucleotides align to TRBD1. Germline V CDR1 and CDR2: SGHRS, YFSETQ. With 4 bases clipped from V and 1 base from J, the junction kept 7 bases outside the gene matches. This CDR3 comprises 15 residues. CDR3 nucleotides: TGCGCCAGCAGCCCTATTGACAGGGCGAACACTGAAGCTTTCTTT. It translates to CASSPIDRANTEAFF.

The chain carries TRBV6-2 or TRBV6-3 and TRBJ2-7; D may be TRBD1 (6 bases). The germline V gene encodes CDR1 MNHEY and CDR2 SVGEGT. Trimming cost V 5 bases and J 2 bases, with 10 bases left between them. CDR3 length: 13 amino acids. CDR3 DNA: TGTGCCAGCAGTCCCGGGACACCCTACGAGCAGTACTTC. It yields the protein CASSPGTPYEQYF.